This T cell receptor (beta chain) was obtained from a study of blood T cell repertoires in COVID-19. Study context: T cells, B-cell-depleted T cells, or PBMCs provided the cDNA or gDNA that served as material.

TCRdb's copy holds only in-frame clones and misses some; the assay was immunoSEQ multiplex PCR. Of about 240,000 clones in the sample, roughly 86% were seen once. Sequencing input: peripheral blood. This clonotype was sampled from a woman in her 70s with active or convalescent COVID-19.

CDR3 nucleotides: TGTGCCAGCAGTCGGGGGGTGTTATTGAACACTGAAGCTTTCTTT. The encoded protein is CASSRGVLLNTEAFF. The chain recombines TRBV6-2 or TRBV6-3 with TRBJ1-1; TRBD1 is a possible D gene (5 bases). The CDR3 totals 15 residues. V lost 5 bases and J 0 bases, leaving 13 bases between the germline ends. Germline assignment: CDR1 MNHEY and CDR2 SVGEGT.